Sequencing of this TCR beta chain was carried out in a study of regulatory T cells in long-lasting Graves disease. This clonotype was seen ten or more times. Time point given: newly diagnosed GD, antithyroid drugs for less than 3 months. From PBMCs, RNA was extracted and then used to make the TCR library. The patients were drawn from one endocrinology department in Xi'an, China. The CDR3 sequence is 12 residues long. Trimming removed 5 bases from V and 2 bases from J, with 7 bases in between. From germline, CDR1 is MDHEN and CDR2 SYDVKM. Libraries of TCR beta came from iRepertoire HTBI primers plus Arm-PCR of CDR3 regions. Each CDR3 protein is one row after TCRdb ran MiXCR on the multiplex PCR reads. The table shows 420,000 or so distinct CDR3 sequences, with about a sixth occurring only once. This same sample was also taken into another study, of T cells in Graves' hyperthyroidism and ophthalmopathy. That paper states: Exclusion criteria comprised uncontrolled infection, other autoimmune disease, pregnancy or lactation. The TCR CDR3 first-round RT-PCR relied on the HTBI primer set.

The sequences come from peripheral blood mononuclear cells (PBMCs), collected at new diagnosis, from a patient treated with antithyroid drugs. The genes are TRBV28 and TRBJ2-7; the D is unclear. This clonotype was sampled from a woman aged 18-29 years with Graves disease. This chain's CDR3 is CASSPVAYEQYF. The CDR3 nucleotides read TGTGCCAGCAGTCCGGTTGCCTACGAGCAGTACTTC.